This T cell receptor (beta chain) is drawn from a study of control samples from healthy donors and cancer patients. The repertoire was sequenced with immunoSEQ multiplex PCR; TCRdb's copy has only in-frame clones and lacks some. Among 70,000 to 100,000 clones listed, 70% to 90% were seen once. V was clipped by 7 bases and J by 4 bases, with 16 bases between them. Germline-derived CDR1 and CDR2 are LNHDA and SQIVND (reference sequence). CDR3 size: 15 residues. The chain combines TRBV19 with TRBJ2-2; D not resolved. The origin of this receptor is a woman aged 55-69 years with head and neck cancer. Input material: PBMCs. This chain's CDR3 is CASTPRQVATGELFF. In nucleotides, the CDR3 is TGTGCCAGTACTCCCCGTCAGGTTGCCACCGGGGAGCTGTTTTTT.